One and the same sample provided the 9 T cell receptor beta chains below, sequenced in a study of T cells in women clearing cervical HPV infection. Profiled with immunoSEQ multiplex PCR; TCRdb holds only in-frame clones, not every one. The sample has around 30,000 clones. The source material was blood buffy coat. The source of these receptors is a woman between 18 and 70 years old with a cervical HPV16 infection that either progressed to CIN3+ or cleared (not recorded which).

Of note for this clone: Read data end 3 residues before the CDR3 end; the end is taken from the germline J gene. This chain uses TRBV10-3 with TRBJ2-1; 13 bases fit TRBD2. This CDR3 comprises 15 residues. Looked up from germline, CDR1 is ENHRY and CDR2 is SYGVKD. With 6 bases clipped from V and 5 bases from J, the junction kept 4 bases outside the gene matches. CDR3 DNA (partial): TGTGCCATCAGGGCCGGGACTAGCGGGAACAATGAG. Its protein product is CAIRAGTSGNNE. The complete CDR3 protein is CAIRAGTSGNNEQFF.

A remark on this clone: The read falls 3 residues short of the CDR3 end, and the missing part is taken from the germline J gene. The rearrangement uses TRBV6-2 or TRBV6-3 and TRBJ2-1; TRBD1 matches at 9 bases. The CDR3 loop spans 17 amino acids. V lost 7 bases to trimming and J lost 0 bases; unmatched junction nucleotides: 10. Germline values: CDR1 MNHEY, CDR2 SVGEGT. CDR3 DNA (partial): TGTGCCAGCATCGCGGGACAGGGATGGAGCTCCTACAATGAG. It is translated as CASIAGQGWSSYNE. The whole CDR3 protein reads CASIAGQGWSSYNEQFF.

About this clone itself: Read data end 3 residues before the CDR3 end; the end is taken from the germline J gene. This CDR3 is also generated by other DNA sequences in the sample. V is TRBV18 and J is TRBJ2-1; 10 bases map to TRBD2. This CDR3 region has 18 residues. V lost 6 bases to trimming and J lost 5 bases; unmatched junction nucleotides: 16. CDR1 and CDR2 (germline): KGHSH, LQKENI. The sequenced part of the CDR3 DNA is TGTGCCAGCTCCCCCCCGCCCCCAGCGGGAGGGCCCAACAATGAG. Translated: CASSPPPPAGGPNNE. In full, the CDR3 is CASSPPPPAGGPNNEQFF.

A note on this clone: The DNA ends 3 residues before the CDR3 does, and the rest of the CDR3 is filled in from the germline J gene. The rearrangement uses TRBV20-1 and TRBJ2-5, with 7 bases lining up with TRBD2. From germline, CDR1 is DFQATT and CDR2 SNEGSKA (reference sequence). This CDR3 contains 14 residues. Trimming cost V 7 bases and J 3 bases; bases outside gene matches: 11. The sequenced part of the CDR3 DNA is TGCAGTGGAAATGGGTGGGGGGGTAAAGAGACC. Its translation: CSGNGWGGKET. The full CDR3 protein reads CSGNGWGGKETQYF.

Details on this clone: From the germline J gene comes the end of the CDR3, since the read stops 3 residues before it. V and J are TRBV5-1 and TRBJ2-6, with D tentatively TRBD1 (6 bases). Germline CDR1 reads SGHRS; CDR2 reads YFSETQ. The V end lost 1 base, the J end lost 2 bases, and 16 bases lay between the germline ends. CDR3 length: 18 residues. CDR3 DNA (partial): TGCGCCAGCAGCTTGTGGGTTGAGGGGGAAACTGGGGCCAACGTC. Its translation: CASSLWVEGETGANV. The entire CDR3 is CASSLWVEGETGANVLTF.

The CDR3 DNA, read in part, is TGTGCCAGCAGCTTCGGGGGGGGTAGCAATCAGCCC. The encoded protein is CASSFGGGSNQP. The complete CDR3 reads CASSFGGGSNQPQHF. This sequence joins TRBV7-9 and TRBJ1-5; D may be TRBD1 (5 bases). The CDR3 end falls 3 residues outside the read, so it is completed with the germline J gene. The CDR3 length is 15 residues. Germline loops: CDR1 SEHNR, CDR2 FQNEAQ (reference sequence). V lost 3 bases, J lost 0 bases, and 9 bases lay in between.

Turning to this clone: The read halts 3 residues ahead of the CDR3 end, with the missing end drawn from the germline J gene. This rearrangement joins TRBV12-3 or TRBV12-4 to TRBJ2-1; maybe TRBD1 (6 bases). The CDR3 consists of 13 residues. V shed 6 bases and J shed 9 bases, with 15 bases lying between them. The sequenced CDR3 bases are TGTGCCAGCAGGCAGTCGTCGACAGGTGAG. Translated, it gives CASRQSSTGE. The whole CDR3 is CASRQSSTGEQFF.

Notes on this clone: The read ends 3 residues early relative to the CDR3; the germline J gene fills the gap. This chain uses TRBV28 with TRBJ2-7; either TRBD1 or TRBD2 may fit D (5 bases each). Trimming took off 7 bases at V and 3 bases at J, with 13 bases between the two ends. The germline V gene encodes CDR1 MDHEN and CDR2 SYDVKM. The CDR3 has 13 amino acids. Partial CDR3 DNA: TGTGCCAGCACCCCAGAGGGGAACTACGAG. It yields the protein CASTPEGNYE. Given in full, the CDR3 is CASTPEGNYEQYF.

Points on this clone: The observed sequence ends 3 residues before the CDR3 terminus, with the missing tail filled in from the germline J gene. V usage is TRBV19 and J usage is TRBJ1-2, with D possibly TRBD1 on 5 matching bases. CDR1 is LNHDA, CDR2 SQIVND, per germline (reference sequence). This CDR3 is built from 14 residues. With 7 bases removed from V and 3 bases from J, the gap between germline ends came to 15 bases. The CDR3 bases that were read are TGTGCCAGTATTTCGGGGGGATTGGACTATGGC. Translated, it gives CASISGGLDYG. The whole CDR3 region reads CASISGGLDYGYTF.